Listed below are T cell receptor beta chains from one sample, sequenced in a study of identical twins. A single record per CDR3 protein comes from TCRdb applying MiXCR to the 5' RACE reads. The sample yields some 500,000 distinct CDR3 sequences, roughly 13% seen once. The same data also contributed to another study, on yellow fever vaccine responses in identical twins.

The sample was CD4+ T cells sorted from blood. These TCRs come from a woman between 18 and 29 years old in good health. CDR3s include the opening cysteine and the closing phenylalanine or tryptophan. The size entry is marked missing in some rows and otherwise reads once, few, many or a size class.

few | TRBJ2-4 | TRBV7-2 | CASSLSGRAKNIQYF
. | TRBJ2-1 | TRBV3-1 | CASSQDQSLVQFF
few | TRBJ1-3 | TRBV30 | CAWRGQGLNSGNTIYF
few | TRBJ2-1 | TRBV7-8 | CASSVDSGGRANEQFF
few | TRBJ1-1 | TRBV28 | CASSTFTGRHEAFF
few | TRBJ1-1 | TRBV10-3 | CAIRQGAGDTEAFF
few | TRBJ2-5 | TRBV28 | CASSSFWALAGGPQTQYF
few | TRBJ2-5 | TRBV29-1 | CSVDHGAETQYF
. | TRBJ2-6 | TRBV24-1 | CATSDLPRGGQGANVLTF
. | TRBJ2-5 | TRBV5-6 | CASSLFSGFQETQYF
few | TRBJ2-5 | TRBV20-1 | CSASGTVTPETQYF
. | TRBJ1-1 | TRBV30 | CAWKGNTEAFF
. | TRBJ2-5 | TRBV29-1 | CSVASGQETQYF
few | TRBJ2-2 | TRBV12-3/TRBV12-4 | CASRGLAGGLFGELFF
. | TRBJ1-1 | TRBV9 | CASSVEGRRNTEAFF
few | TRBJ2-5 | TRBV20-1 | CSASFGRARETQYF
. | TRBJ2-4 | TRBV19 | CASSLARIKNIQYF
few | TRBJ2-5 | TRBV5-6 | CASSGEQGLGGETQYF
few | TRBJ2-1 | TRBV2 | CASSGQRVYNEQFF
few | TRBJ1-4 | TRBV10-3 | CAIRDRAVEKLFF
. | TRBJ2-5 | TRBV7-2 | CASSLSRKETQYF
few | TRBJ2-2 | TRBV11-3 | CASSSGTGVRTGELFF
few | TRBJ2-7 | TRBV7-8 | CASSLDVGATSRNEQYF
few | TRBJ2-5 | TRBV7-2 | CASSFHRVVGETQYF
. | TRBJ1-1 | TRBV7-7 | CASSSGEGDTEAFF
. | TRBJ2-1 | TRBV6-5 | CATTYSSYNEQFF
. | TRBJ1-2 | TRBV5-5 | CASSGQNNYGYTF
few | TRBJ2-3 | TRBV5-6 | CASSYRGRSTDTQYF
. | TRBJ2-1 | TRBV7-2 | CASSLLETYNEQFF
once | TRBJ2-1 | TRBV15 | CATSRDNRNEQFF
few | TRBJ2-1 | TRBV9 | CASSVGPGLENEQFF
many | TRBJ2-7 | TRBV7-9 | CASSLEAQGGEQYF
few | TRBJ2-3 | TRBV29-1 | CSVDTGTSPDTQYF
few | TRBJ2-3 | TRBV19 | CASSRGDPRTDTQYF
. | TRBJ2-3 | TRBV5-1 | CASSLRGYGTDTQYF
few | TRBJ2-1 | TRBV20-1 | CSARDVGGVAYNEQFF
few | TRBJ2-3 | TRBV5-6 | CASSQGLAGGLFADTQYF
. | TRBJ2-1 | TRBV28 | CASSVERPNEQFF
many | TRBJ2-1 | TRBV6-1 | CASRGDRGNYNEQFF
. | TRBJ2-7 | TRBV5-1 | CASSLTGDDYEQYF
few | TRBJ2-7 | TRBV5-5 | CASSLGPFYEQYF
. | TRBJ2-2 | TRBV3-1 | CASSQPGRRNTGELFF